This T cell receptor (beta chain) was found in a study of cytomegalovirus exposure and HLA in healthy donors. Germline assignment: CDR1 KGHSH and CDR2 LQKENI. This CDR3 spans 15 amino acids. V shed 0 bases and J 4 bases; nucleotides not matched to a gene: 2. Researchers ran the PCR with 60 Vbeta and 13 Jbeta primers. Clones were read by immunoSEQ multiplex PCR, and TCRdb kept only the in-frame ones, dropping some. The sample has approximately 210,000 clones; roughly 80% are singletons. Sequencing was done on a sample of PBMCs. This receptor was obtained from a woman aged 30 to 39 in good health and CMV-seropositive. The chain is built from TRBV18 and TRBJ2-5, with 10 bases lining up with TRBD1. CDR3 coding DNA: TGTGCCAGCTCACCACCCGGGACAGGGGTAGAGACCCAGTACTTC. Amino acids: CASSPPGTGVETQYF.